Shown below are 9 T cell receptor beta chains from a single sample sequenced in a study of blood T cell repertoires in COVID-19. Profiling relied on immunoSEQ multiplex PCR, and the TCRdb table lists in-frame clones only, not all of them. The sample lists under 200,000 clones, around 79% occurring once. What was sequenced was peripheral blood. These receptors were collected from a woman aged 55-70 years with COVID-19, enrolled during active disease.

This rearrangement joins TRBV7-2 to TRBJ2-3; D ambiguous. The CDR3 extends over 14 amino acids. From germline, CDR1 is SGHTA and CDR2 FQGNSA. Trimming left V 0 bases short and J 3 bases short, with 7 bases between. CDR3 coding DNA: TGTGCCAGCAGCTTAGCGACTCGGACAGATACGCAGTATTTT. Encoded protein: CASSLATRTDTQYF.

The chain links TRBV3-1 (or the pseudogene TRBV3-2) to TRBJ2-7; 8 bases map to TRBD1. J was trimmed by 4 bases and V by 0 bases; bases with no gene match: 11. The CDR3 spans 17 residues. Germline loops: CDR1 LGHDT, CDR2 YNNKEL (reference sequence). The CDR3, as DNA: TGTGCCAGCAGCCAAGAAGGATCGGGACAGGTGGGTTACGAGCAGTACTTC. Translation gives CASSQEGSGQVGYEQYF.

The chain links TRBV6-2 or TRBV6-3 to TRBJ2-1; possible D gene TRBD2, 6 bases. CDR3 length: 16 residues. The germline V and J ends were trimmed by 5 bases and 6 bases, with 20 bases remaining between them. From germline, CDR1 is MNHEY and CDR2 SVGEGT. Here the CDR3 reads CASSNLRGTESNEQFF. The CDR3 bases are TGTGCCAGCAGTAACCTACGGGGGACGGAGTCCAATGAGCAGTTCTTC.

This chain joins TRBV11-3 and TRBJ2-1; unclear D gene. CDR1 and CDR2 (germline): SGHNT, YENEEA. The CDR3 is 13 amino acids. V was cut by 1 base and J by 5 bases, with 6 bases left in between. CDR3 DNA: TGTGCCAGCAGCTTAGCTCAGAACAATGAGCAGTTCTTC. Translating gives CASSLAQNNEQFF.

This clone was recorded many times. The chain has TRBV6-5 and TRBJ1-2; possibly TRBD1 for D (6 bases). In germline, CDR1 is MNHEY, CDR2 SVGAGI. The ends were cut back, 5 bases at V and 4 bases at J, with 11 bases in the middle. There are 13 residues in the CDR3. The CDR3 reads CASSQQGTYGYTF. The CDR3 nucleotides are TGTGCCAGCAGTCAACAGGGAACCTATGGCTACACCTTC.

The chain is built from TRBV2 and TRBJ1-5; possibly TRBD1 for D (6 bases). CDR3 size: 14 residues. V was trimmed by 3 bases and J by 4 bases, leaving 10 bases between them. The germline V gene encodes CDR1 SNHLY and CDR2 FYNNEI. CDR3 nucleotide sequence: TGTGCCAGCAGTGATTGGACAGTGAATCAGCCCCAGCATTTT. Amino acids: CASSDWTVNQPQHF.

V gene TRBV27 combines with J gene TRBJ1-5; TRBD1 matches at 12 bases. Germline CDR1 reads MNHEY; CDR2 reads SMNVEV (reference sequence). With V trimmed by 4 bases and J by 1 base, 11 bases remained unmatched. CDR3 length equals 19 residues. CDR3 nucleotides: TGTGCCAGCAGTTCCCTCCGGGACAGGGGGCGAATAAGCAATCAGCCCCAGCATTTT. It is translated as CASSSLRDRGRISNQPQHF.

The chain recombines TRBV29-1 with TRBJ2-7; 7 nucleotides agree with TRBD1. V gave up 6 bases and J gave up 3 bases; unmatched junction bases: 2. The CDR3 contains 11 residues. The germline V gene has CDR1 SQVTM and CDR2 ANQGSEA. This chain's CDR3 is CSVRTGYEQYF. CDR3 nucleotides: TGCAGCGTCCGGACAGGCTACGAGCAGTACTTC.

The V call is TRBV5-1, the J call TRBJ2-7, with D uncertain. The CDR3 consists of 13 residues. CDR1 and CDR2 (germline): SGHRS, YFSETQ. Between the trimmed V and J ends, which lost 3 bases and 6 bases, there was a span of 13 bases. The CDR3 is CASSSIVGVEQYF. The CDR3, as DNA: TGCGCCAGCAGCTCCATAGTCGGTGTCGAGCAGTACTTC.